The 8 T cell receptor beta chains below were found in one sample sequenced in a study of blood T cell repertoires in COVID-19. Sequenced by immunoSEQ multiplex PCR; TCRdb stores in-frame clones only, minus some. The sample holds some 320,000 clones, 75% to 85% seen once. Sequenced input: peripheral blood. All receptors come from a human donor in a cohort sampled during active COVID-19.

V gene TRBV7-6 combines with J gene TRBJ2-3; 9 bases are shared with TRBD1. Germline V gene data show CDR1 as SGHVS and CDR2 as FNYEAQ. V lost 5 bases and J lost 2; bases outside the gene matches: 8. There are 16 residues in the CDR3. DNA for the CDR3: TGTGCCAGCAGCATAGGGACAGGGTTTTACACAGATACGCAGTATTTT. Protein sequence: CASSIGTGFYTDTQYF.

The rearrangement uses TRBV6-1 and TRBJ1-5; D gene unclear. This CDR3 is built from 15 residues. V lost 6 bases and J 0 bases, leaving 12 bases between the germline ends. The germline V gene encodes CDR1 MNHNS and CDR2 SASEGT. In nucleotides, the CDR3 is TGTGCCAGCAGAAAAAATGCTAATAGCAATCAGCCCCAGCATTTT. It specifies CASRKNANSNQPQHF.

The CDR3 coding sequence is TGTGCCTGGAGTGAGGGGGTGGGGGCTTTCTTT. Protein sequence: CAWSEGVGAFF. The rearrangement uses TRBV30 and TRBJ1-1, with D tentatively TRBD1 (6 bases). CDR3 length: 11 residues. The ends were cut back, 1 base at V and 11 bases at J, with 11 bases in the middle. Germline V gene data show CDR1 as GTSNPN and CDR2 as SVGIG (reference sequence).

The chain employs TRBV24-1 and TRBJ2-2; 7 bases match TRBD1. The CDR3 totals 17 residues. CDR1 is KGHDR and CDR2 is SFDVKD in the germline V gene. With 4 bases clipped from V and 0 bases from J, the junction kept 7 bases outside the gene matches. CDR3 sequence reads: CATSDAATGSNTGELFF. The CDR3 DNA is TGTGCCACCAGTGACGCGGCGACAGGGTCGAACACCGGGGAGCTGTTTTTT.

This clone was counted a single time. The chain joins TRBV11-1 to TRBJ1-1, with unresolved D. CDR3 length: 14 residues. Trimming removed 2 bases from V and 1 base from J, with 8 bases in between. CDR1 is SGHAT and CDR2 is FQDESV in the germline V gene (reference sequence). The CDR3 sequence is CASSLYRGNTEAFF. The CDR3 DNA reads TGTGCCAGCAGCTTATATCGGGGGAACACTGAAGCTTTCTTT.

This clone was seen a handful of times. V is TRBV6-1 and J is TRBJ1-2; no firm D call. V shed 4 bases and J shed 0 bases, with 15 bases lying between them. From germline, CDR1 is MNHNS and CDR2 SASEGT. This CDR3 region has 16 residues. CDR3 bases: TGTGCCAGCAGTGTCCTTCCGGAGGACCCTAACTATGGCTACACCTTC. Protein sequence: CASSVLPEDPNYGYTF.

The chain employs TRBV20-1 and TRBJ1-2; no definite D call. Trimming left V 6 bases short and J 8 bases short, with 13 bases between. CDR3 length equals 11 residues. Germline-derived CDR1 and CDR2 are DFQATT and SNEGSKA (reference sequence). The CDR3 nucleotides read TGCAGTGCCGTAGCGGGCCACGGCTACACCTTC. Its translation: CSAVAGHGYTF.

The J gene is TRBJ2-3, the V gene TRBV7-2; 8 positions agree with TRBD2. Germline lookup yields CDR1 SGHTA and CDR2 FQGNSA. CDR3 size: 16 residues. J lost 3 bases, V lost 3 bases, and 8 bases had no gene match. In DNA form, the CDR3 reads TGTGCCAGCAGCTTCGGGAGGGGGGCTAATACAGATACGCAGTATTTT. It is translated as CASSFGRGANTDTQYF.